The entry below describes one T cell receptor beta chain. Its target is unknown. This sample was included in a study of T cell repertoires in cytomegalovirus infection. For the study at large: CMV infection plus the matching HLA type was flagged by public TCR beta signatures. General study points: Public TCR beta family frequency separated CMV-and-HLA carriers, including in an independent cohort. Dominant in the ex vivo response were TCR beta clonotypes restricted by HLA-C and specific for CMV.

V was clipped by 10 bases and J by 0 bases, with 19 bases between them. The CDR3 spans 16 residues. Germline V CDR1 and CDR2: SNHLY, FYNNEI. A single record per CDR3 protein comes from TCRdb applying MiXCR to the reads. Here the sample spans around 310,000 distinct CDR3 sequences, roughly a sixth being singletons. Sequencing was performed on PBMCs. This chain connects TRBV2 to TRBJ1-3; a weak D match, TRBD1 (5 bases). The receptor was isolated from a human donor in good health (CMV status not recorded). Some clones in this sample may be carry-over from other donors' samples. CDR3 sequence: CAINQPRDHSGNTIYF. CDR3 bases: TGTGCCATCAACCAACCCAGGGACCACTCTGGAAACACCATATATTTT.